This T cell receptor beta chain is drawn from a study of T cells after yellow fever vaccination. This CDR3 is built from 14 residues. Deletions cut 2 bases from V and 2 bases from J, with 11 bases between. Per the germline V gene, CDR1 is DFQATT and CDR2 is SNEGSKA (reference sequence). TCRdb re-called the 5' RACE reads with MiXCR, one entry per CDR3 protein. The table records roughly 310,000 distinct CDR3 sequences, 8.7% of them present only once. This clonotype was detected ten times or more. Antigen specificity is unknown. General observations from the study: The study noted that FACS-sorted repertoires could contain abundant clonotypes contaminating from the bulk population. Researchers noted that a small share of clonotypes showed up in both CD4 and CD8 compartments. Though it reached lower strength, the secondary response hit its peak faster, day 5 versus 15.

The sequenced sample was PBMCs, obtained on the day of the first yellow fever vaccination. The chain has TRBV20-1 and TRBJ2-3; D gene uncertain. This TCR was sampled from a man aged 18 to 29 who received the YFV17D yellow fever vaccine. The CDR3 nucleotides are TGCAGTGCTAGACGGTTCGGAATCACAGATACGCAGTATTTT. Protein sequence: CSARRFGITDTQYF.